This T cell receptor beta chain was recorded in a study of T cell responses to AZD1222 COVID-19 vaccine. Whole-study findings and limits: Per reports, nearly half of all spike-specific TCRs target regions that are unmutated in variants. Only five or six individuals given AZD1222 were seropositive at baseline. White British people made up most donors, females outnumbered males, and clonal diversity was possibly underestimated. Dominant at 160-218 and 743-854, vaccine-associated CD4 TCRs also spanned spike.

Comments on this clone: What it recognizes is unknown.

Using immunoSEQ multiplex PCR, the repertoire was profiled, and TCRdb retains in-frame clones only, with some absent. The data contain 60,000 to 65,000 clones, roughly 84% of them singletons. This specimen was peripheral blood, taken on day 0 of AZD1222 vaccination. The source is an adult in good health.

The CDR3 protein is CASSLAQGSGNTIYF. CDR3 DNA: TGTGCCAGCAGCTTAGCTCAGGGGTCTGGAAACACCATATATTTT. The chain carries TRBV7-9 and TRBJ1-3; possibly TRBD1 for D (6 bases). From germline, CDR1 is SEHNR and CDR2 FQNEAQ (reference sequence). The V end was cut by 0 bases, the J end by 1 base, with 7 bases between. CDR3 size: 15 residues.